This entry lists 27 T cell receptor beta chains sequenced from one sample in a study of OX40 agonist ivuxolimab in advanced cancers. Some clones are missing from TCRdb's copy, which holds only in-frame ones; the method was immunoSEQ multiplex PCR. The sample records tens of thousands of clones, about 85% being singletons. The source material was CD4+ or CD8+ T cells sorted from blood, sampled in a trial of the OX40 agonist ivuxolimab. All receptors derive from an adult with an advanced solid tumor such as melanoma, head and neck, liver or kidney cancer.

V is TRBV10-3 and J is TRBJ2-3, with TRBD2 matching 11 bases. After removal of 0 bases from V and 2 bases from J, the junction contained 7 bases not matched to a gene. The CDR3 runs to 18 residues. CDR1 is ENHRY and CDR2 is SYGVKD in the germline V gene. The CDR3: CAISESDSGGAFTDTQYF. CDR3 in DNA: TGTGCCATCAGTGAGTCGGATAGCGGGGGGGCATTCACAGATACGCAGTATTTT.

On this clone: Other DNA sequences of this sample code for an identical CDR3. The chain employs TRBV18 and TRBJ1-2; D not certain. Germline V gene lookup returns CDR1 KGHSH and CDR2 LQKENI. Trimming stripped 0 bases from V and 4 bases from J, with 9 bases between. This CDR3 has 14 residues. The CDR3 reads CASSPPLAFYGYTF. CDR3 coding DNA: TGTGCCAGCTCACCACCGTTGGCTTTCTATGGCTACACCTTC.

V is TRBV5-1 and J is TRBJ2-4, with D possibly called TRBD1 or TRBD2 (5 bases each). Per the germline V gene, CDR1 is SGHRS and CDR2 is YFSETQ. V lost 3 bases and J lost 3, with 13 bases in between. The CDR3 has 15 amino acids. Here the CDR3 DNA reads TGCGCCAGCAGCTGGGGACGTCCTGGCAAAAACATTCAGTACTTC. This sequence encodes CASSWGRPGKNIQYF.

The CDR3 DNA follows: TGTGCCAGCAGCTTCGGCACAGGGGGCCCCAAAAACATTCAGTACTTC. Protein: CASSFGTGGPKNIQYF. This rearrangement joins TRBV7-2 to TRBJ2-4; 9 bases match TRBD1. V trimming: 3 bases; J trimming: 2 bases; junction bases outside the gene matches: 5. The CDR3 loop spans 16 amino acids. Germline-derived CDR1 and CDR2 are SGHTA and FQGNSA. The entire variable domain, with the rest obtained from reference TRBV7-2 and TRBJ2-4, is as follows: GAGVSQSPSNKVTEKGKDVELRCDPISGHTALYWYRQSLGQGLEFLIYFQGNSAPDKSGLPSDRFSAERTGGSVSTLTIQRTQQEDSAVYLCASSFGTGGPKNIQYFGAGTRLSVL.

The chain couples TRBV11-2 to TRBJ2-3; D is unclear. Germline loops: CDR1 SGHAT, CDR2 FQNNGV. Trimming removed 0 bases at V and 5 bases at J, with 9 bases between. The CDR3 has 14 amino acids. The CDR3 bases are TGTGCCAGCAGCTTAGAAATTTCGGGAGATACGCAGTATTTT. Its translation is CASSLEISGDTQYF.

The rearrangement joins TRBV27 to TRBJ2-1, with 11 bases that match TRBD2. The length of the CDR3 is 15 residues. The germline CDR1 and CDR2 sequences are MNHEY and SMNVEV (reference sequence). Trimming removed 5 bases from V and 5 bases from J; junction bases left unmatched: 5. CDR3: CASSITSGGHNEQFF. The CDR3 coding sequence is TGTGCCAGCAGTATCACTAGCGGGGGTCACAATGAGCAGTTCTTC.

The chain uses TRBV7-8 and TRBJ2-3; D ambiguous. This CDR3 is built from 13 residues. V lost 3 bases and J 2 bases, leaving 6 bases between the germline ends. Germline V CDR1 and CDR2: SGHVS, FQNEAQ. CDR3 amino acids: CASSFLNTDTQYF. CDR3 in DNA: TGTGCCAGCAGCTTTTTGAACACAGATACGCAGTATTTT.

The chain recombines TRBV10-3 with TRBJ2-7; D remains ambiguous. Trimming removed 2 bases at V and 3 bases at J, with 8 bases between. This CDR3 comprises 13 residues. Germline V gene data show CDR1 as ENHRY and CDR2 as SYGVKD. The chain's CDR3 is CAISEPPRYEQYF. CDR3 nucleotides: TGTGCCATCAGTGAGCCTCCTCGCTACGAGCAGTACTTC.

The V gene is TRBV25-1, the J gene TRBJ1-2; TRBD1 agrees at 7 bases. The CDR3 is made up of 15 amino acids. After removal of 3 bases from V and 4 bases from J, the junction contained 8 bases not matched to a gene. CDR1 and CDR2 from the germline V gene are MGHDK and SYGVNS. The CDR3 nucleotides are TGTGCCAGCAGTGATACCCAGGGGGTTTCCTATGGCTACACCTTC. Translated: CASSDTQGVSYGYTF.

This sequence joins TRBV5-4 and TRBJ2-1; 11 positions agree with TRBD2. V lost 6 bases to trimming and J lost 8 bases; unmatched junction nucleotides: 13. From germline, CDR1 is SGHNT and CDR2 YYREEE (reference sequence). This CDR3 contains 16 residues. The CDR3 nucleotides read TGTGCCAGCACCGTAAAGACTAGCGGGAAGGTTGATGAGCAGTTCTTC. Protein sequence: CASTVKTSGKVDEQFF.

V usage is TRBV6-6 and J usage is TRBJ1-1; weak D call: TRBD1 (6 bases). The CDR3 is 15 amino acids. Germline assignment: CDR1 MNHNY and CDR2 SVGAGI (reference sequence). V was pared by 0 bases and J by 4 bases, with 12 bases between. The DNA for the CDR3 is TGTGCCAGCAGTTACTCCGCAGGGGTGGGCACTGAAGCTTTCTTT. This gives the protein CASSYSAGVGTEAFF.

The chain recombines TRBV27 with TRBJ2-1; D unresolved. V was trimmed by 5 bases and J by 5 bases, leaving 10 bases between them. This CDR3 region has 13 residues. Germline CDR1 reads MNHEY; CDR2 reads SMNVEV (reference sequence). The CDR3, as DNA: TGTGCCAGCAGTGCCCAGGTAGACAATGAGCAGTTCTTC. Its protein product is CASSAQVDNEQFF.

CDR3 nucleotides: TGTGCCGCCACGAAGGGGCGTGTGGGGATGAACACTGAAGCTTTCTTT. The encoded protein is CAATKGRVGMNTEAFF. The chain couples TRBV28 to TRBJ1-1; possible D gene TRBD1, 5 bases. The germline V gene has CDR1 MDHEN and CDR2 SYDVKM. This CDR3 has 16 amino acids. V was shortened by 11 bases and J by 0 bases, with 22 bases between the two germline ends.

The V gene is TRBV6-5, the J gene TRBJ2-1; a weak D match, TRBD2 (6 bases). Deletions cut 0 bases from V and 4 bases from J, with 7 bases between. The CDR3 covers 14 residues. The V gene's germline CDR1 is MNHEY and CDR2 SVGAGI. In DNA, the CDR3 is TGTGCCAGCAGTTACTCGGAGGGGTACAATGAGCAGTTCTTC. It specifies CASSYSEGYNEQFF.

This chain links TRBV18 with TRBJ2-7, with D perhaps matching TRBD2 (7 bases). V lost 2 bases, J lost 2 bases, and 19 bases lay in between. The CDR3 sequence is 17 residues long. Germline V lookup: CDR1 KGHSH, CDR2 LQKENI. The DNA for the CDR3 is TGTGCCAGCTCACCAAGTCTCTTCGCGGGGGCCCCCTACGAGCAGTACTTC. The encoded protein is CASSPSLFAGAPYEQYF.

The CDR3 sequence is CASSVGGPAYEQYF. The CDR3 coding sequence is TGTGCCAGCAGCGTAGGGGGGCCCGCCTACGAGCAGTACTTC. V and J are TRBV9 and TRBJ2-7, with D tentatively TRBD1 (6 bases). The CDR3 has 14 amino acids. CDR1 and CDR2 (germline): SGDLS, YYNGEE. V lost 0 bases and J lost 2, with 9 bases in between.

This rearrangement joins TRBV6-1 to TRBJ1-1; no clear D gene. The germline gives CDR1 MNHNS, CDR2 SASEGT. This CDR3 has 14 residues. V dropped 3 bases and J dropped 3 bases, with 11 bases sitting between them. The CDR3: CASSEGATYTEAFF. The CDR3 DNA sequence: TGTGCCAGCAGTGAGGGTGCAACCTACACTGAAGCTTTCTTT.

This chain links TRBV27 with TRBJ1-3, with 7 nucleotides matching TRBD1. The V and J ends lost 3 bases and 2 bases, in that order; junction bases with no gene match: 1. This CDR3 is built from 14 residues. The germline V gene has CDR1 MNHEY and CDR2 SMNVEV (reference sequence). DNA of the CDR3: TGTGCCAGCAGTTTGACAGGGACTGGAAACACCATATATTTT. Amino acids: CASSLTGTGNTIYF.

The J gene is TRBJ2-7, the V gene TRBV27, with 9 bases aligning to TRBD1. CDR1 and CDR2 from the germline V gene are MNHEY and SMNVEV (reference sequence). This CDR3 is built from 15 residues. V dropped 3 bases and J dropped 2; count of bases not matched to a gene: 5. CDR3: CASSFLGDRAYEQYF. CDR3 DNA sequence: TGTGCCAGCAGTTTTCTCGGGGACAGGGCCTACGAGCAGTACTTC.

The chain couples TRBV30 to TRBJ2-1, with 9 bases aligning to TRBD1. There are 14 residues in the CDR3. The germline V gene has CDR1 GTSNPN and CDR2 SVGIG (reference sequence). The ends lost 0 bases at V and 8 bases at J; junction bases unmatched: 5. CDR3 loop: CAWSVQGAKYEQFF. The CDR3 nucleotides are TGTGCCTGGAGTGTACAGGGGGCAAAATATGAGCAGTTCTTC.

The chain couples TRBV11-3 to TRBJ2-2; tentative D call: TRBD1 (6 bases). The CDR3 covers 13 residues. Per germline, CDR1 SGHNT and CDR2 YENEEA. Trimming pared 1 base from V and 6 bases from J, leaving 6 bases between. The CDR3 here is CASSLAGAGELFF. Written as DNA, the CDR3 is TGTGCCAGCAGCTTAGCAGGGGCCGGGGAGCTGTTTTTT. Using reference TRBV11-3 and TRBJ2-2 for the parts outside the CDR3, the full variable domain is EAGVVQSPRYKIIEKKQPVAFWCNPISGHNTLYWYLQNLGQGPELLIRYENEEAVDDSQLPKDRFSAERLKGVDSTLKIQPAELGDSAVYLCASSLAGAGELFFGEGSRLTVL.

The chain joins TRBV5-4 to TRBJ2-2, with TRBD1 identical over 9 bases. The junction had 7 bases not matched to a gene; V was cut back by 3 bases and J by 10 bases. Germline values: CDR1 SGHNT, CDR2 YYREEE (reference sequence). The CDR3 has 14 amino acids. The CDR3 is CASSSPGQGQELFF. The CDR3 DNA reads as TGTGCCAGCAGCTCTCCGGGACAGGGACAGGAGCTGTTTTTT.

This clone has just a few counts. J is TRBJ2-7 and V is TRBV27, with D unclear. Trimming pared 6 bases from V and 3 bases from J, leaving 12 bases between. Germline CDR1 and CDR2: MNHEY and SMNVEV (reference sequence). The CDR3 is made up of 13 amino acids. As DNA, the CDR3 is TGTGCCAGCAGCTTTATCGGTGACTACGAGCAGTACTTC. It yields the protein CASSFIGDYEQYF.

J is TRBJ2-1 and V is TRBV9, with 8 bases matching TRBD2. The junction had 11 bases not matched to a gene; V was cut back by 4 bases and J by 2 bases. The CDR3 is made up of 17 amino acids. Germline V gives CDR1 SGDLS, CDR2 YYNGEE. The CDR3 region is CASSLTSLAGPYNEQFF. The CDR3 nucleotides read TGTGCCAGCAGCCTAACATCTTTAGCGGGACCCTACAATGAGCAGTTCTTC.

The rearrangement links TRBV5-8 to TRBJ2-1, with 7 bases lining up with TRBD2. V trimming: 2 bases; J trimming: 7 bases; junction bases outside the gene matches: 6. Germline values: CDR1 SGHTS, CDR2 YDEGEE. The CDR3 contains 14 residues. The CDR3 nucleotides are TGTGCCAGCAGCTTCCTTGGAGCGGGGAATGAGCAGTTCTTC. Translating gives CASSFLGAGNEQFF.

The V and J genes are TRBV27 and TRBJ2-1, with TRBD2 matching 8 bases. The trim removed 6 bases at V and 7 bases at J, leaving 5 bases unmatched. Per germline, CDR1 MNHEY and CDR2 SMNVEV (reference sequence). The CDR3 has 13 amino acids. CDR3 nucleotide sequence: TGTGCCAGCAGATCGGGACTAGTAAATGAGCAGTTCTTC. It translates to CASRSGLVNEQFF.

The chain links TRBV7-8 to TRBJ2-1, with 7 bases aligning to TRBD1. This CDR3 region has 12 residues. Trimming removed 5 bases from V and 5 bases from J; junction bases left unmatched: 0. Germline V gene data show CDR1 as SGHVS and CDR2 as FQNEAQ. The CDR3 spells CASSGQDNEQFF. The CDR3 coding sequence is TGTGCCAGCAGCGGACAGGACAATGAGCAGTTCTTC. The variable domain in full, with the rest retrieved from reference TRBV7-8 and TRBJ2-1, is GAGVSQSPRYKVAKRGQDVALRCDPISGHVSLFWYQQALGQGPEFLTYFQNEAQLDKSGLPSDRFFAERPEGSVSTLKIQRTQQEDSAVYLCASSGQDNEQFFGPGTRLTVL.